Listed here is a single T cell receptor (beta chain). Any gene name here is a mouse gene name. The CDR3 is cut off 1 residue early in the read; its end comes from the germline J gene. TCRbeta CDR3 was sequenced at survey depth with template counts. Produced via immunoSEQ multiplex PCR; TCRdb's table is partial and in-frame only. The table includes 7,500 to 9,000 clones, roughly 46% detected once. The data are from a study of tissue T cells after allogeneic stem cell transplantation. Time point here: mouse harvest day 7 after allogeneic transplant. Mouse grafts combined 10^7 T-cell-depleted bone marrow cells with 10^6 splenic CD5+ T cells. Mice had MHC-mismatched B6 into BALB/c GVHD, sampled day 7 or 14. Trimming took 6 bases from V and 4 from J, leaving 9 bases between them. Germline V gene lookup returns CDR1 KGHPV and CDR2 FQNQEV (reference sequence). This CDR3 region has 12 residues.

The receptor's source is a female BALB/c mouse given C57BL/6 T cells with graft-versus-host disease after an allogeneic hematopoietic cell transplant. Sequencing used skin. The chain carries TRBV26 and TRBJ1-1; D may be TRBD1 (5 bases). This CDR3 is CASSRQITEVFF. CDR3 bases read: TGTGCCAGCAGCCGACAGATCACAGAAGTCTTC.